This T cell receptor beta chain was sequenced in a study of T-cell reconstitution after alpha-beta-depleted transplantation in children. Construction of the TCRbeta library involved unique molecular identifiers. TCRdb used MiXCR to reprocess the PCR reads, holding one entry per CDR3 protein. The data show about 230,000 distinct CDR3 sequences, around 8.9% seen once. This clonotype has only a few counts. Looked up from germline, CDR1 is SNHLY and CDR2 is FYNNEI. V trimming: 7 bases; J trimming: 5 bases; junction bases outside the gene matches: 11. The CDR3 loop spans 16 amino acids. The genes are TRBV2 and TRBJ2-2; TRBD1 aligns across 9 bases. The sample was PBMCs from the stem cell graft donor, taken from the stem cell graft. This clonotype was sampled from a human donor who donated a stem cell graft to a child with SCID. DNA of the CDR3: TGTGCCAGCACCCTCCGGGACAGGGCCCGGACCGGGGAGCTGTTTTTT. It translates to CASTLRDRARTGELFF.